What follows are 30 T cell receptor beta chains derived from one specimen sequenced in a study of memory CD4+ T cells and cytomegalovirus serostatus. The table came from immunoSEQ multiplex PCR; TCRdb's copy has only in-frame clones and leaves some out. The sample contains tens of thousands of clones, approximately 81% of which appear only once. Single viable CD3+CD4+CD8-CD45RO+ cells were sorted as the memory CD4+ T cells. Sequences were obtained from memory CD4+ T cells from blood. These receptors all come from an adult in good health and CMV-seropositive.

This rearrangement joins TRBV20-1 to TRBJ2-1, with D perhaps matching TRBD1 (6 bases). This CDR3 spans 11 amino acids. Trimming shortened V by 5 bases and J by 5 bases, and 7 bases separated the two germline ends. CDR1 DFQATT and CDR2 SNEGSKA come from the germline V gene (reference sequence). CDR3 bases: TGCAGTGCTGACAGGAACAATGAGCAGTTCTTC. This sequence encodes CSADRNNEQFF.

In this sample, this clone turned up a few times. The chain uses TRBV18 and TRBJ2-3, with a possible D match to TRBD1 (5 bases). V was cut by 0 bases and J by 1 base, with 8 bases left in between. This CDR3 is 15 amino acids long. The germline gives CDR1 KGHSH, CDR2 LQKENI. In nucleotides, the CDR3 is TGTGCCAGCTCACCACCCAGGGCGGGCACAGATACGCAGTATTTT. This translates into CASSPPRAGTDTQYF.

The chain employs TRBV6-6 and TRBJ2-7, with no clear D. The V gene lost 6 bases and the J gene lost 5 bases, with 14 bases spanning the gap. Germline loops: CDR1 MNHNY, CDR2 SVGAGI (reference sequence). The CDR3 has 13 residues. The CDR3 coding sequence is TGTGCCAGCAGCGGTGGACGATCGGACGAGCAGTACTTC. Translating gives CASSGGRSDEQYF.

Only a few counts were recorded for this clone. This chain links TRBV19 with TRBJ1-4, with D uncertain. Per germline, CDR1 LNHDA and CDR2 SQIVND (reference sequence). The CDR3 runs to 14 residues. The V and J ends lost 7 bases and 8 bases respectively, with 17 bases between them. The chain's CDR3 is CASTPHGVSEKLFF. In nucleotides, the CDR3 is TGTGCCAGTACCCCTCACGGGGTCAGCGAAAAACTGTTTTTT.

This chain uses TRBV4-1 with TRBJ1-2; D gene unclear. Germline V gene sequence: CDR1 MGHRA, CDR2 YSYEKL. The ends were cut back, 3 bases at V and 7 bases at J, with 9 bases in the middle. There are 12 residues in the CDR3. CDR3 residues: CASSQQAFGYTF. The CDR3 coding sequence is TGCGCCAGCAGCCAGCAGGCCTTTGGCTACACCTTC.

This clone came up a few times. The chain couples TRBV7-2 to TRBJ2-7; 7 bases are a match to TRBD1. CDR1 and CDR2 from the germline V gene are SGHTA and FQGNSA. The CDR3 runs to 16 residues. The V segment lost 5 bases and the J segment 3 bases; nucleotides outside the gene matches: 13. The CDR3 DNA follows: TGTGCCAGCAGCCGGATAGGGGGCGAAGGCCTCTACGAGCAGTACTTC. Translated, it gives CASSRIGGEGLYEQYF.

The chain combines TRBV4-2 with TRBJ2-2; D remains ambiguous. V lost 0 bases and J 6 bases, leaving 17 bases between the germline ends. This CDR3 is built from 17 residues. Germline CDR1 LGHNA, CDR2 YNFKEQ. CDR3 protein: CASSQDHIPADPGELFF. The CDR3 nucleotides read TGTGCCAGCAGCCAAGATCATATCCCGGCTGATCCCGGGGAGCTGTTTTTT.

CDR3 DNA: TGTGCTGCCACAGGGGGTGTTAAAAGGGGCTCCTACGAGCAGTACTTC. Its translation: CAATGGVKRGSYEQYF. J is TRBJ2-7 and V is TRBV7-7; 8 positions match TRBD1. CDR1 and CDR2 from the germline V gene are SSHAT and FNYEAQ (reference sequence). The CDR3 runs 16 residues.

This clone has just a few counts. The J gene is TRBJ1-6, the V gene TRBV11-2; 8 bases line up with TRBD1. The CDR3 runs to 15 residues. Losses at the gene ends were 0 bases for V and 8 bases for J; bases not matched to a gene: 3. Germline assignment: CDR1 SGHAT and CDR2 FQNNGV. This chain's CDR3 is CASSLDGQGDSPLHF. Written as DNA, the CDR3 is TGTGCCAGCAGCTTAGATGGACAGGGAGATTCACCCCTCCACTTT.

The chain has TRBV7-2 and TRBJ1-2; TRBD1 matches at 7 bases. Germline V lookup: CDR1 SGHTA, CDR2 FQGNSA. The V and J ends lost 1 base and 4 bases, in that order; junction bases with no gene match: 9. CDR3 size: 16 residues. The CDR3 here is CASSLGDSRETYGYTF. The CDR3 DNA reads as TGTGCCAGCAGCTTAGGGGACAGCCGGGAAACCTATGGCTACACCTTC.

The V and J genes are TRBV9 and TRBJ2-1; 7 bases fit TRBD1. V trimming: 4 bases; J trimming: 7 bases; junction bases outside the gene matches: 8. Germline V lookup: CDR1 SGDLS, CDR2 YYNGEE. This CDR3 is 14 amino acids long. DNA for the CDR3: TGTGCCAGCAGCCTGACAGGGTGGGATAATGAGCAGTTCTTC. Translation: CASSLTGWDNEQFF.

V and J are TRBV19 and TRBJ2-1; possibly TRBD1 or TRBD2 for D (5 bases each). The CDR3 is 13 residues long. CDR1 is LNHDA and CDR2 is SQIVND in the germline V gene (reference sequence). The V gene lost 4 bases and the J gene lost 7 bases, with 11 bases spanning the gap. CDR3 DNA sequence: TGTGCCAGTAGTAAGTTGAGGGGAAATGAGCAGTTCTTC. Translated, it gives CASSKLRGNEQFF.

The chain uses TRBV28 and TRBJ1-1; D gene uncertain. V shed 0 bases and J shed 0 bases, with 8 bases lying between them. The CDR3 is made up of 15 amino acids. Germline-derived CDR1 and CDR2 are MDHEN and SYDVKM. The CDR3 loop reads CASSLWESMNTEAFF. CDR3 bases: TGTGCCAGCAGTTTATGGGAGAGCATGAACACTGAAGCTTTCTTT. The full variable domain, completed using reference TRBV28 and TRBJ1-1, is DVKVTQSSRYLVKRTGEKVFLECVQDMDHENMFWYRQDPGLGLRLIYFSYDVKMKEKGDIPEGYSVSREKKERFSLILESASTNQTSMYLCASSLWESMNTEAFFGQGTRLTVV.

The chain links TRBV2 to TRBJ1-5, with D unclear. Deletions cut 4 bases from V and 4 bases from J, with 5 bases between. This CDR3 comprises 12 residues. CDR1 and CDR2 (germline): SNHLY, FYNNEI. CDR3 in DNA: TGTGCCAGCAGTGTAGGAAATCAGCCCCAGCATTTT. Its protein product is CASSVGNQPQHF.

This clone was detected only a few times. The chain combines TRBV2 with TRBJ1-2, with D unresolved. Trimming removed 7 bases from V and 3 bases from J, with 12 bases in between. This CDR3 has 13 residues. CDR1 SNHLY and CDR2 FYNNEI come from the germline V gene. CDR3 sequence reads: CASKLERDYGYTF. The CDR3 DNA is TGTGCCAGCAAGTTGGAAAGGGACTATGGCTACACCTTC.

This clone was observed a handful of times. The chain is built from TRBV28 and TRBJ2-1; D gene ambiguous. Trimming left V 5 bases short and J 10 bases short, with 9 bases between. The CDR3 covers 11 residues. The germline CDR1 and CDR2 sequences are MDHEN and SYDVKM. CDR3 sequence: CASSPRREQFF. DNA of the CDR3: TGTGCCAGCAGTCCTCGGAGAGAGCAGTTCTTC.

The V gene is TRBV7-9, the J gene TRBJ2-5, with D possibly TRBD2 on 5 matching bases. Trimming left V 6 bases short and J 2 bases short, with 13 bases between. Per germline, CDR1 SEHNR and CDR2 FQNEAQ (reference sequence). This CDR3 region has 14 residues. The CDR3 sequence is CASRVGGPQETQYF. The CDR3 region has the DNA TGTGCCAGCAGGGTAGGAGGTCCTCAAGAGACCCAGTACTTC. The whole variable domain, filled in from reference TRBV7-9 and TRBJ2-5, reads DTGVSQNPRHKITKRGQNVTFRCDPISEHNRLYWYRQTLGQGPEFLTYFQNEAQLEKSRLLSDRFSAERPKGSFSTLEIQRTEQGDSAMYLCASRVGGPQETQYFGPGTRLLVL.

CDR3 residues: CASSPGRVGQYF. The CDR3 DNA reads as TGTGCCAGCAGCCCCGGGCGGGTGGGGCAGTACTTC. V and J are TRBV6-6 and TRBJ2-7, with D perhaps matching TRBD2 (5 bases). This CDR3 comprises 12 residues. Germline values: CDR1 MNHNY, CDR2 SVGAGI (reference sequence). V was clipped by 6 bases and J by 9 bases, with 15 bases between them.

This chain joins TRBV4-2 and TRBJ2-7, with D unresolved. CDR1 and CDR2 from the germline V gene are LGHNA and YNFKEQ. This CDR3 is 14 amino acids long. Trimming stripped 4 bases from V and 0 bases from J, with 10 bases between. Here the CDR3 reads CASSRDPNSYEQYF. The DNA for the CDR3 is TGTGCCAGCAGCCGCGACCCGAACTCCTACGAGCAGTACTTC.

This chain uses TRBV7-9 with TRBJ1-2; TRBD1 aligns across 9 bases. V trimming: 4 bases; J trimming: 7 bases; junction bases outside the gene matches: 19. The CDR3 loop spans 18 amino acids. In germline, CDR1 is SEHNR, CDR2 FQNEAQ (reference sequence). The CDR3: CASSWAGDRAIRGSGYTF. For the CDR3, the DNA is TGTGCCAGCAGCTGGGCAGGGGACAGGGCCATTAGGGGAAGTGGCTACACCTTC.

The J gene is TRBJ1-4, the V gene TRBV6-6, with TRBD1 matching 7 bases. Germline assignment: CDR1 MNHNY and CDR2 SVGAGI (reference sequence). Unmatched junction bases numbered 21, after V lost 7 bases and J lost 16 bases. This CDR3 is built from 15 residues. In DNA, the CDR3 is TGTGCCAGCACCGACGGAGGGGGCCGGCCGGGGAAAGGGTTTTTT. Translating gives CASTDGGGRPGKGFF.

Written as DNA, the CDR3 is TGCAGCGTCTCCCCAGCGGCCCAGTACTTC. Protein sequence: CSVSPAAQYF. This chain links TRBV29-1 with TRBJ2-5; D may be TRBD2 (5 bases). The germline V gene encodes CDR1 SQVTM and CDR2 ANQGSEA. Trimming took off 6 bases at V and 9 bases at J, with 11 bases between the two ends. CDR3 length: 10 residues.

This sequence joins TRBV4-2 and TRBJ2-3; possibly TRBD1 for D (5 bases). The V gene's germline CDR1 is LGHNA and CDR2 YNFKEQ. The CDR3 loop spans 17 amino acids. Trimming cost V 5 bases and J 4 bases, with 22 bases left between them. The CDR3 nucleotides are TGTGCCAGCAGCTTTTCATACCGGGCCCAAGGGGCAGATACGCAGTATTTT. This codes for CASSFSYRAQGADTQYF.

The CDR3 protein is CASSRGLGTAYEQYF. In DNA, the CDR3 is TGTGCCAGTAGTCGGGGACTCGGAACCGCCTACGAGCAGTACTTC. The chain is built from TRBV19 and TRBJ2-7, with D tentatively TRBD2 (6 bases). Germline V lookup: CDR1 LNHDA, CDR2 SQIVND (reference sequence). V shed 5 bases and J shed 2 bases, with 16 bases lying between them. The CDR3 is made up of 15 amino acids.

The chain joins TRBV7-2 to TRBJ2-7; D might be TRBD1 (6 bases). V gave up 9 bases and J gave up 4 bases, with 16 bases separating them. The CDR3 consists of 13 residues. Germline V gene lookup returns CDR1 SGHTA and CDR2 FQGNSA. The CDR3 sequence is CASFRTASYEQYF. For the CDR3, the DNA is TGTGCCAGTTTCCGGACAGCCAGTTACGAGCAGTACTTC.

In this sample, this clone turned up a few times. The chain recombines TRBV6-6 with TRBJ1-1; no reliable D call. Trimming stripped 6 bases from V and 5 bases from J, with 7 bases between. This CDR3 has 11 amino acids. The germline V gene encodes CDR1 MNHNY and CDR2 SVGAGI (reference sequence). The CDR3 sequence is CASSLSTEAFF. The CDR3 DNA reads TGTGCCAGCAGCCTAAGTACTGAAGCTTTCTTT.

On this clone itself: Other DNA sequences in this specimen translate into the identical CDR3. The rearrangement uses TRBV19 and TRBJ1-5; possible D gene TRBD1, 6 bases. V lost 0 bases and J 7 bases, leaving 13 bases between the germline ends. This CDR3 is built from 15 residues. The germline V gene encodes CDR1 LNHDA and CDR2 SQIVND (reference sequence). The CDR3 reads CASSIDRQVEQPQHF. The CDR3 DNA reads TGTGCCAGTAGTATAGACCGACAGGTGGAACAGCCCCAGCATTTT.

The chain combines TRBV19 with TRBJ2-7; 8 nucleotides align to TRBD1. The length of the CDR3 is 15 residues. Germline-derived CDR1 and CDR2 are LNHDA and SQIVND (reference sequence). V lost 4 bases and J lost 1; bases outside the gene matches: 6. CDR3 nucleotide sequence: TGTGCCAGTAGTAGGGCCACAGGGGGGTCCTACGAGCAGTACTTC. This sequence encodes CASSRATGGSYEQYF. The whole variable domain, remainder taken from reference TRBV19 and TRBJ2-7, is DGGITQSPKYLFRKEGQNVTLSCEQNLNHDAMYWYRQDPGQGLRLIYYSQIVNDFQKGDIAEGYSVSREKKESFPLTVTSAQKNPTAFYLCASSRATGGSYEQYFGPGTRLTVT.

Only one count was recorded for this clone. The rearrangement joins TRBV30 to TRBJ1-2, with no clear D. Germline assignment: CDR1 GTSNPN and CDR2 SVGIG (reference sequence). This CDR3 has 19 residues. Deletions cut 0 bases from V and 7 bases from J, with 30 bases between. Written as DNA, the CDR3 is TGTGCCTGGAGTGTAGAACGGCCTTACCCTACGCCCCGCCCCTGTGGCTACACCTTC. It translates to CAWSVERPYPTPRPCGYTF.

The J gene is TRBJ1-4, the V gene TRBV4-3; D is ambiguous. CDR3 length: 15 residues. V was trimmed by 0 bases and J by 4 bases, leaving 9 bases between them. Germline V gene data show CDR1 as LGHNA and CDR2 as YSLEER. This CDR3 is CASSQESAGNEKLFF. Here the CDR3 DNA reads TGCGCCAGCAGCCAAGAATCCGCGGGTAATGAAAAACTGTTTTTT.